This T cell receptor (beta chain) emerged from a study of blood T cell repertoires in COVID-19. Study context: PBMCs, B-cell-depleted T cells, or T cells provided the cDNA or gDNA that made up the material.

This clone came up a few times. Across over 20 US areas, participants ranged in age from 18 to 89 years. Cohorts were based on clinical histories the participants reported. Germline lookup yields CDR1 LGHNT and CDR2 FRNRAP. V lost 9 bases, J lost 2 bases, and 13 bases lay in between. CDR3 length: 13 residues. The authors' processing: Researchers report that nucleated cell counts were estimated from reference gene primer amplification. Clones were read by immunoSEQ multiplex PCR, and TCRdb kept only the in-frame ones, dropping some. That table is the source of V, J and clone size, and D and trimming were worked out from the DNA. The table shows approximately 250,000 clones, with 85% to 95% occurring only once.

The V gene is TRBV12-5, the J gene TRBJ1-1, with D hard to call. The sample was PBMCs or T cells enriched from blood (not recorded which). The receptor was isolated from a man aged 35-49 years who had been exposed to COVID-19. The CDR3 nucleotides read TGTGCTAGCAACAGCCTAAACAACACTGAAGCTTTCTTT. Residues: CASNSLNNTEAFF. Full variable domain (rest looked up from reference TRBV12-5 and TRBJ1-1): DARVTQTPRHKVTEMGQEVTMRCQPILGHNTVFWYRQTMMQGLELLAYFRNRAPLDDSGMPKDRFSAEMPDATLATLKIQPSEPRDSAVYFCASNSLNNTEAFFGQGTRLTVV.